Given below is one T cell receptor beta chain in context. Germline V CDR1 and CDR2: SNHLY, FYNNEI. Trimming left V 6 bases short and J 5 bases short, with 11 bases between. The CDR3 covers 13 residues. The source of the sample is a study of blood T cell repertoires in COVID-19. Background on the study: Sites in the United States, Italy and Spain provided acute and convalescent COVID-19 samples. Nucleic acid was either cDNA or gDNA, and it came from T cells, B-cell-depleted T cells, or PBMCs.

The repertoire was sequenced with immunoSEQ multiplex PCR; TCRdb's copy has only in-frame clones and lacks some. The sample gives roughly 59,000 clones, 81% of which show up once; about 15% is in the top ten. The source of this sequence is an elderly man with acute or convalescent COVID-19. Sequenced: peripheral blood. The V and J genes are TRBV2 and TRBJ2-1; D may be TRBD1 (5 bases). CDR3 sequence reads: CASRIDRNNEQFF. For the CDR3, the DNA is TGTGCCAGCAGAATAGACAGAAACAATGAGCAGTTCTTC.